This T cell receptor beta chain was identified in a study of regulatory T cells in long-lasting Graves disease. At the level of the study: For a period under 3 months, newly diagnosed Graves' patients had taken antithyroid drugs. Whole-study findings and limits: Persistent disease samples used TRBV28, TRBJ1-2 and TRBJ2-5 preferentially. Those with persistent Graves' had less TCR diversity than newly diagnosed patients.

This clonotype was counted many times. Its antigen is currently unknown. Time point described: newly diagnosed GD, antithyroid drugs for less than 3 months. PBMCs were the source of the RNA used for TCR sequencing. TCR beta libraries were built with iRepertoire HTBI primers and Arm-PCR of CDR3 regions. MiXCR, applied by TCRdb to the multiplex PCR reads, yields one record per CDR3 protein. The table records approximately 400,000 distinct CDR3 sequences, roughly 10% of them present only once. Trimming cost V 3 bases and J 1 base, with 14 bases left between them. This CDR3 has 16 amino acids. CDR1 SGHAT and CDR2 FQNNGV come from the germline V gene. These data are also associated with another study on T cells in Graves' hyperthyroidism and ophthalmopathy. According to that study: Patients were aged 18 to 65, had disease duration under 2 months, and had newly diagnosed hyperthyroidism.

V and J are TRBV11-2 and TRBJ2-3; TRBD2 is a possible D gene (5 bases). This receptor was identified in a young woman with Graves disease. This specimen was peripheral blood mononuclear cells (PBMCs), taken at new diagnosis, from a patient treated with antithyroid drugs. CDR3 coding DNA: TGTGCCAGCAGCTTCCCGGCTAGCACAGGCACAGATACGCAGTATTTT. It specifies CASSFPASTGTDTQYF.